This TCR beta chain was recovered during a study of beta chain features in type 1 diabetes. Study findings and constraints: All four CD4+ subsets of Type 1 diabetes patients contained TCRB CDR3s that were moderately but significantly shorter.

Sorting based on CD45RO/CCR7/CD25/CD127/CD95/CD27 separated CD4+ naive, central memory, regulatory and stem cell-like memory cells. This clone appeared a few times. Its antigen is not known. Sequenced material consisted of expressed TCRB transcripts (all of the isolated RNA was reverse transcribed). The average read count of naive, central memory and regulatory T cell samples was 3 million to 4 million. Assay used: immunoSEQ multiplex PCR; TCRdb lists only in-frame clones, some missing. The sample shows around 310,000 clones, roughly 12% of them seen only once. This CDR3 comprises 15 residues. V dropped 4 bases and J dropped 4; count of bases not matched to a gene: 8. CDR1 and CDR2 (germline): GTSNPN, SVGIG (reference sequence).

Source material: naive CD4+ T cells from blood. The rearrangement links TRBV30 to TRBJ1-5, with 9 bases that match TRBD1. This clonotype originated in a woman younger than 30 with type 1 diabetes. CDR3 DNA: TGTGCCTGGACTTGGACCGGGACAGGGAATCAGCCCCAGCATTTT. Protein sequence: CAWTWTGTGNQPQHF.